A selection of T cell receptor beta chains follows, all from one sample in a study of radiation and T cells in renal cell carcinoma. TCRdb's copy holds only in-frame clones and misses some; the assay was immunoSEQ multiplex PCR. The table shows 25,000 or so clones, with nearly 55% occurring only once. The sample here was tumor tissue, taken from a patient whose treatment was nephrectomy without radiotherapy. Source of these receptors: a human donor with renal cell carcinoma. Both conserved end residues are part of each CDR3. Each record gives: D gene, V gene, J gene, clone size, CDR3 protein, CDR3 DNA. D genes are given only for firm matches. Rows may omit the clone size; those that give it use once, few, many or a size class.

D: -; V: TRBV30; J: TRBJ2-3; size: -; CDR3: CAWSVNRLDTQYF; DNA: TGTGCCTGGAGTGTTAACCGGTTAGATACGCAGTATTTT
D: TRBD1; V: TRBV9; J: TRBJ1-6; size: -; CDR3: CASSSRPDRESNNSPLHF; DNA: TGTGCCAGCAGTAGCCGGCCCGACAGGGAATCAAATAATTCACCCCTCCACTTT
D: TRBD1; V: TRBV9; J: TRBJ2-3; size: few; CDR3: CASSVGQTTTDTQYF; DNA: TGTGCCAGCAGCGTGGGACAGACCACCACAGATACGCAGTATTTT
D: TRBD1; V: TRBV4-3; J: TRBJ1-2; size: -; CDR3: CASSQDRRTGAYYGYTF; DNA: TGCGCCAGCAGCCAAGATCGAAGGACAGGGGCATACTATGGCTACACCTTC
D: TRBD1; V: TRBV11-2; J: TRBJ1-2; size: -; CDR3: CASSLAGGTGEYYGYTF; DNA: TGTGCCAGCAGCTTAGCGGGCGGGACAGGGGAATACTATGGCTACACCTTC
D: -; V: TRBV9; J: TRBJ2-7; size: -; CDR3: CASSVDPGSYEQYF; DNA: TGTGCCAGCAGCGTAGATCCGGGATCCTACGAGCAGTACTTC
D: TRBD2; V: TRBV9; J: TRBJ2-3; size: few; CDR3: CASSASGGRVFSTDTQYF; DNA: TGTGCCAGCAGCGCCAGCGGGGGGAGGGTGTTTAGCACAGATACGCAGTATTTT
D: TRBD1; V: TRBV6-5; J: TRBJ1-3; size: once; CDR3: CASSPGQLSGNTIYF; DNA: TGTGCCAGCAGTCCGGGACAGCTCTCTGGAAACACCATATATTTT
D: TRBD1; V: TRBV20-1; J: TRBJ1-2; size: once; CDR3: CSASTGDRYTF; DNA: TGCAGTGCTAGTACAGGGGATCGCTACACCTTC
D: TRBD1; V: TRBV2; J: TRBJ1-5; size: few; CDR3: CASRGQGVGNNQPQHF; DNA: TGTGCCAGCAGAGGACAGGGTGTGGGGAACAATCAGCCCCAGCATTTT
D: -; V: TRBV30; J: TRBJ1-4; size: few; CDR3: CAWSVMGGSEKLFF; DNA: TGTGCCTGGAGTGTAATGGGGGGCAGTGAAAAACTGTTTTTT
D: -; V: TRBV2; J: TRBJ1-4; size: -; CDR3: CASSVRLAREKLFF; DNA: TGTGCCAGCAGTGTGAGGCTCGCACGCGAAAAACTGTTTTTT
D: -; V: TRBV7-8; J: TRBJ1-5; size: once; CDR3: CASSSYPRGNQPQHF; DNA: TGTGCCAGCAGCTCCTACCCCAGGGGAAATCAGCCCCAGCATTTT
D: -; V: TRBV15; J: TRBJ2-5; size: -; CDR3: CATSRGGGLRETQYF; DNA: TGTGCCACCAGCAGGGGAGGGGGCTTGAGGGAGACCCAGTACTTC
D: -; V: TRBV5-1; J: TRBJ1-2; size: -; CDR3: CASSSAEGGRSGYTF; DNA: TGCGCCAGCAGCTCCGCGGAGGGGGGGCGGTCTGGCTACACCTTC
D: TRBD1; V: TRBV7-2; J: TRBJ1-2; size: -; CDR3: CASSDGQGHYGYTF; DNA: TGTGCCAGCAGCGACGGACAGGGACACTATGGCTACACCTTC
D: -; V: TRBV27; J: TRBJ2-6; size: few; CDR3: CASSLSFRSGANVLTF; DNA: TGTGCCAGCAGTTTATCGTTCCGCTCTGGGGCCAACGTCCTGACTTTC
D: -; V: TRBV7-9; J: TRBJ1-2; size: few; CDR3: CASSTQGWIYGYTF; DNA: TGTGCCAGCAGCACCCAGGGGTGGATCTATGGCTACACCTTC
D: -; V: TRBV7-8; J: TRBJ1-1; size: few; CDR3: CASSFIQAQNTEAFF; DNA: TGTGCCAGCAGCTTTATCCAGGCCCAGAACACTGAAGCTTTCTTT
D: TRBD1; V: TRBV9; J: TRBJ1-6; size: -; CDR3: CASSFTGGQDSPLHF; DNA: TGTGCCAGCAGCTTCACAGGGGGGCAGGATTCACCCCTCCACTTT
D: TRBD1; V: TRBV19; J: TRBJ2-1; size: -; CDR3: CASNDRGTGGFNEQFF; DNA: TGTGCCAGTAACGATAGGGGGACAGGGGGCTTCAATGAGCAGTTCTTC
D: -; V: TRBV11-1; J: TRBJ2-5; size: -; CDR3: CASSLARRGNQETQYF; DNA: TGTGCCAGCAGCTTAGCGCGGCGGGGTAATCAAGAGACCCAGTACTTC
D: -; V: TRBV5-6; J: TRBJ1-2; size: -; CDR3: CANPRGGEGVNYGYTF; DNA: TGTGCCAACCCGCGTGGAGGAGAGGGAGTCAACTATGGCTACACCTTC
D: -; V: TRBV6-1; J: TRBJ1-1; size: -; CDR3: CASSVAGKESEAFF; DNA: TGTGCCAGCAGTGTGGCCGGGAAGGAGTCTGAAGCTTTCTTT
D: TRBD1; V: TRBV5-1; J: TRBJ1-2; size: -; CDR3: CASSLGGDRGYGYTF; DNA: TGCGCCAGCAGCTTGGGGGGTGACAGGGGCTATGGCTACACCTTC
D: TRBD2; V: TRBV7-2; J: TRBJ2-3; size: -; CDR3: CASSFRPSGGNTQYF; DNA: TGTGCCAGCAGCTTTCGTCCTAGCGGGGGAAATACGCAGTATTTT
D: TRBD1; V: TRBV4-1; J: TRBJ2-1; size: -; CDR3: CASSRTGVKGNEQFF; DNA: TGCGCCAGCAGTCGGACAGGCGTTAAGGGGAATGAGCAGTTCTTC
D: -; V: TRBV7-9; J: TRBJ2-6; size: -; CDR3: CASSTRARPSSSGANVLTF; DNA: TGTGCCAGCAGCACAAGGGCCAGGCCATCCAGCTCTGGGGCCAACGTCCTGACTTTC
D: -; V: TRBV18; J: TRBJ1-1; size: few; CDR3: CASSDLNTEAFF; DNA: TGTGCCAGCTCGGACTTGAACACTGAAGCTTTCTTT